These 17 T cell receptor beta chains originate from one sample sequenced in a study of cytomegalovirus exposure and HLA in healthy donors. The PCR made use of 60 Vbeta and 13 Jbeta primers. Sequencing was performed with immunoSEQ multiplex PCR; in TCRdb, only in-frame clones are kept and a portion is missing. The sample yields roughly 200,000 clones, around four fifths seen once. Sequencing was done on a sample of PBMCs. The receptors here all came from an older woman in good health and CMV-seropositive.

The gene calls are TRBV6-1 and TRBJ1-3, with D perhaps TRBD1 (6 bases). The ends were cut back, 4 bases at V and 0 bases at J, with 7 bases in the middle. CDR3 length: 14 amino acids. CDR1 and CDR2 from the germline V gene are MNHNS and SASEGT. The CDR3: CASSGQDSGNTIYF. CDR3 DNA: TGTGCCAGCAGTGGACAGGACTCTGGAAACACCATATATTTT.

The chain links TRBV25-1 to TRBJ2-7, with 8 positions matching TRBD1. The germline gives CDR1 MGHDK, CDR2 SYGVNS. The ends lost 8 bases at V and 2 bases at J; junction bases unmatched: 8. This CDR3 comprises 14 residues. CDR3 sequence (DNA): TGTGCCAGCCGCGGGACAGGAGGCGCCTACGAGCAGTACTTC. It yields the protein CASRGTGGAYEQYF.

This rearrangement joins TRBV5-1 to TRBJ2-7; possible D gene TRBD2, 5 bases. The V end was cut by 1 base, the J end by 5 bases, with 10 bases between. Germline assignment: CDR1 SGHRS and CDR2 YFSETQ. This CDR3 region has 13 residues. The CDR3 nucleotides are TGCGCCAGCAGCTTGATCCCCGGGGACGAGCAGTACTTC. It translates to CASSLIPGDEQYF.

The chain employs TRBV5-4 and TRBJ2-1, with D hard to call. The germline CDR1 and CDR2 sequences are SGHNT and YYREEE (reference sequence). V shed 4 bases and J shed 0 bases, with 8 bases lying between them. This CDR3 has 14 residues. The chain's CDR3 is CASSPTSSYNEQFF. Here the CDR3 DNA reads TGTGCCAGCAGCCCCACGAGCTCCTACAATGAGCAGTTCTTC. The complete variable domain, with remaining parts taken from reference TRBV5-4 and TRBJ2-1, reads ETGVTQSPTHLIKTRGQQVTLRCSSQSGHNTVSWYQQALGQGPQFIFQYYREEENGRGNFPPRFSGLQFPNYSSELNVNALELDDSALYLCASSPTSSYNEQFFGPGTRLTVL.

V and J are TRBV30 and TRBJ2-2; 11 bases are shared with TRBD2. V was clipped by 4 bases and J by 5 bases; unmatched bases: 9. Germline CDR1 reads GTSNPN; CDR2 reads SVGIG (reference sequence). The CDR3 spans 16 residues. DNA for the CDR3: TGTGCCTGGACGGCGGGACTAGCGGTAGAAACCGGGGAGCTGTTTTTT. Its translation is CAWTAGLAVETGELFF. The variable domain in full, completed from reference TRBV30 and TRBJ2-2, reads SQTIHQWPATLVQPVGSPLSLECTVEGTSNPNLYWYRQAAGRGLQLLFYSVGIGQISSEVPQNLSASRPQDRQFILSSKKLLLSDSGFYLCAWTAGLAVETGELFFGEGSRLTVL.

The chain links TRBV7-9 to TRBJ2-7; D unclear. Per the germline V gene, CDR1 is SEHNR and CDR2 is FQNEAQ (reference sequence). Between the trimmed V and J ends, which lost 5 bases and 0 bases, there was a span of 8 bases. The CDR3 has 13 residues. The CDR3 loop reads CASSITGSYEQYF. CDR3 coding DNA: TGTGCCAGCAGCATTACGGGCTCCTACGAGCAGTACTTC.

The CDR3 loop reads CASSLEATGANVLTF. The CDR3 nucleotides read TGTGCCAGCAGCTTAGAAGCGACTGGGGCCAACGTCCTGACTTTC. The chain combines TRBV7-9 with TRBJ2-6; D unclear. The CDR3 runs 15 residues. Germline V CDR1 and CDR2: SEHNR, FQNEAQ (reference sequence). The ends were cut back, 1 base at V and 2 bases at J, with 6 bases in the middle.

The rearrangement links TRBV28 to TRBJ1-1; D gene ambiguous. The V and J ends lost 0 bases and 1 base respectively, with 6 bases between them. Germline CDR1 is MDHEN and CDR2 is SYDVKM. CDR3 length equals 14 residues. This CDR3 is CASSLWQENTEAFF. The CDR3 bases are TGTGCCAGCAGTTTATGGCAGGAGAACACTGAAGCTTTCTTT.

The J gene is TRBJ1-5, the V gene TRBV27; D uncertain. CDR1 MNHEY and CDR2 SMNVEV come from the germline V gene (reference sequence). Trimming removed 7 bases from V and 1 base from J, with 11 bases in between. The CDR3 is made up of 14 amino acids. CDR3 sequence reads: CASNRIFSNQPQHF. CDR3 nucleotides: TGTGCCAGCAACAGAATATTCAGCAATCAGCCCCAGCATTTT.

This clone was picked up one time. This chain joins TRBV19 and TRBJ1-2; perhaps TRBD1 as D (6 bases). Per the germline V gene, CDR1 is LNHDA and CDR2 is SQIVND (reference sequence). CDR3 length: 12 amino acids. The V gene lost 6 bases and the J gene lost 6 bases, with 11 bases spanning the gap. The CDR3 region is CASRTPGDGYTF. CDR3 nucleotides: TGTGCCAGTAGGACTCCAGGGGATGGCTACACCTTC. Full variable domain (remainder filled in from reference TRBV19 and TRBJ1-2): DGGITQSPKYLFRKEGQNVTLSCEQNLNHDAMYWYRQDPGQGLRLIYYSQIVNDFQKGDIAEGYSVSREKKESFPLTVTSAQKNPTAFYLCASRTPGDGYTFGSGTRLTVV.

V is TRBV15 and J is TRBJ2-1; D remains ambiguous. V was shortened by 4 bases and J by 1 base, with 5 bases between the two germline ends. This CDR3 comprises 13 residues. Germline V CDR1 and CDR2: LNHNV, YYDKDF (reference sequence). In DNA form, the CDR3 reads TGTGCCACCAGCACCGGGTCCTACAATGAGCAGTTCTTC. Translating gives CATSTGSYNEQFF.

The rearrangement joins TRBV18 to TRBJ1-1; D is undetermined. The V and J ends lost 0 bases and 1 base respectively, with 6 bases between them. The CDR3 consists of 14 residues. Germline V CDR1 and CDR2: KGHSH, LQKENI. CDR3 DNA sequence: TGTGCCAGCTCACCACCGAGCACGAACACTGAAGCTTTCTTT. This codes for CASSPPSTNTEAFF.

The chain has TRBV7-2 and TRBJ2-2, with D unclear. Germline V gives CDR1 SGHTA, CDR2 FQGNSA. Trimming took off 11 bases at V and 0 bases at J, with 16 bases between the two ends. The length of the CDR3 is 15 residues. The CDR3, as DNA: TGTGCCGGAACCTCCGGCGGCTCGAACACCGGGGAGCTGTTTTTT. It yields the protein CAGTSGGSNTGELFF. The full variable domain, rest sourced from reference TRBV7-2 and TRBJ2-2, is GAGVSQSPSNKVTEKGKDVELRCDPISGHTALYWYRQSLGQGLEFLIYFQGNSAPDKSGLPSDRFSAERTGGSVSTLTIQRTQQEDSAVYLCAGTSGGSNTGELFFGEGSRLTVL.

This rearrangement joins TRBV7-2 to TRBJ1-2; a possible D gene is TRBD1 (5 bases). The germline V and J ends were trimmed by 5 bases and 4 bases, with 14 bases remaining between them. The CDR3 sequence is 14 residues long. Germline loops: CDR1 SGHTA, CDR2 FQGNSA. The CDR3 sequence: CASSLQGTTYGYTF. The CDR3 DNA reads as TGTGCCAGCAGCCTTCAGGGCACGACCTATGGCTACACCTTC.

This clone was found once. The rearrangement uses TRBV5-1 and TRBJ2-2; a weak D match, TRBD1 (5 bases). The CDR3 length is 14 residues. V was trimmed by 6 bases and J by 5 bases, leaving 14 bases between them. Germline lookup yields CDR1 SGHRS and CDR2 YFSETQ. The CDR3 loop is CASKARVGTGELFF. The CDR3 bases are TGCGCCAGCAAGGCCAGGGTGGGAACCGGGGAGCTGTTTTTT.

The table lists this clone with a few counts. V is TRBV4-3 and J is TRBJ1-3; D call uncertain. This CDR3 comprises 13 residues. Germline-derived CDR1 and CDR2 are LGHNA and YSLEER. The V end was cut by 4 bases, the J end by 4 bases, with 8 bases between. The CDR3 region has the DNA TGCGCCAGCAGCCTAGACCGGGGAAACACCATATATTTT. It is translated as CASSLDRGNTIYF.

The V and J genes are TRBV6-6 and TRBJ2-7; D perhaps matches TRBD2 (6 bases). Germline CDR1 MNHNY, CDR2 SVGAGI (reference sequence). The CDR3 contains 13 residues. V lost 0 bases and J lost 6, with 9 bases in between. Here the CDR3 DNA reads TGTGCCAGCAGTTACTCGACTAGTAGCGAGCAGTACTTC. It specifies CASSYSTSSEQYF.